A selection of T cell receptor beta chains follows, all from one sample in a study of T cell responses to AZD1222 COVID-19 vaccine. This table comes from immunoSEQ multiplex PCR, and its TCRdb copy is limited to in-frame clones, with some not included. The sample lists about 120,000 clones; 85% to 90% were seen once. The material sequenced was peripheral blood, taken 28 days after the second AZD1222 dose. The origin of the receptors is an adult who received the AZD1222 COVID-19 vaccine. CDR3s include the opening cysteine and the closing phenylalanine or tryptophan. D genes are given only for firm matches. Clone sizes are given selectively: once, few, many, or a class where the clone is expanded.

TRBV7-2	TRBJ1-6	-	once	TGTGCCAGCAGCTTAGAGGGTTTGGGTCCCCTCCACTTT	CASSLEGLGPLHF
TRBV12-3/TRBV12-4	TRBJ2-7	-	-	TGTGCCAGCAGTTCCTATGACGGGAGCGAGCAGTACTTC	CASSSYDGSEQYF
TRBV30	TRBJ1-5	-	once	TGTGCCTGGAGTACGACGGATAGCAATCAGCCCCAGCATTTT	CAWSTTDSNQPQHF
TRBV7-3	TRBJ1-6	-	-	TGTGCCAGCAGCTTATCAGGGAGCAATTCACCCCTCCACTTT	CASSLSGSNSPLHF
TRBV7-2	TRBJ2-1	TRBD2	-	TGTGCCAGCAGCTTAATAGCGGGGCTGGACAATGAGCAGTTCTTC	CASSLIAGLDNEQFF
TRBV4-1	TRBJ2-7	TRBD2	-	TGCGCCAGCAGCCAAGGGCAGCGGGGGGACTCCTACGAGCAGTACTTC	CASSQGQRGDSYEQYF
TRBV5-1	TRBJ1-2	TRBD1	-	TGCGCCAGCAGCTTGGGGACAGGGGCCTCTGGGAACTATGGCTACACCTTC	CASSLGTGASGNYGYTF
TRBV7-7	TRBJ1-2	-	-	TGTGCTAGCAGCCCCGTTGTTGGGGGTAACTATGGCTACACCTTC	CASSPVVGGNYGYTF
TRBV6-5	TRBJ1-1	-	-	TGTGCCAGCACCCGGCACAGGGTGAACACTGAAGCTTTCTTT	CASTRHRVNTEAFF
TRBV6-5	TRBJ2-4	TRBD1	-	TGTGCCAGCAGTTCCGGGACAGTAGGAGGCAAAAACATTCAGTACTTC	CASSSGTVGGKNIQYF
TRBV24-1	TRBJ1-5	-	few	TGTGCCACCAGTGCCTCGGGGGGAAGCAGTCAGCCCCAGCATTTT	CATSASGGSSQPQHF
TRBV28	TRBJ1-4	TRBD1	-	TGTGCCAGCAGTTCCCCAGGGGGCGCAACTAATGAAAAACTGTTTTTT	CASSSPGGATNEKLFF
TRBV7-9	TRBJ1-4	-	-	TGTGCCAGCAGCTTAAGTTTAGGGGTTAATGAAAAACTGTTTTTT	CASSLSLGVNEKLFF
TRBV6-2/TRBV6-3	TRBJ1-4	TRBD1	few	TGTGCCAGCAGTTACGCCCGACAGGGGGCAAAACTGTTTTTT	CASSYARQGAKLFF
TRBV14	TRBJ1-2	-	-	TGTGCCAGCAGCCAAGATCAAGGGAACTATGGCTACACCTTC	CASSQDQGNYGYTF
TRBV23-1	TRBJ2-7	TRBD1	few	TGCGCCAGCCCTCGCACCGAGGACAGGGGCAACGAGCAGTACTTC	CASPRTEDRGNEQYF
TRBV30	TRBJ2-3	-	once	TGTGCCTGGATCAACCGCGGACTCCGCACAGATACGCAGTATTTT	CAWINRGLRTDTQYF
TRBV27	TRBJ2-7	TRBD2	-	TGTGCCAGCGGACTAGCGATTACCTACGAGCAGTACTTC	CASGLAITYEQYF
TRBV4-1	TRBJ1-2	TRBD1	once	TGCGCCAGCAGCCAAGTCACAGGGGGTAACTATGGCTACACCTTC	CASSQVTGGNYGYTF
TRBV19	TRBJ1-5	-	few	TGTGCCAGCAGGAGTGACGGGCGGCGGCAACTTTATAGCAATCAGCCCCAGCATTTT	CASRSDGRRQLYSNQPQHF
TRBV4-3	TRBJ1-3	-	-	TGCGCCAGCAGCCCTGACCCGGACGGGAGAAACACCATATATTTT	CASSPDPDGRNTIYF
TRBV3-1/TRBV3-2	TRBJ1-2	-	few	TGTGCCAGCAGTAGGGCGAGGGACTATGGCTACACCTTC	CASSRARDYGYTF
TRBV30	TRBJ1-2	-	-	TGTGCCTGGAGTAGGCGGAGAACAAACTATGGCTACACCTTC	CAWSRRRTNYGYTF
TRBV6-5	TRBJ1-6	-	-	TGTGCCAGCAGTTTTCAGGTGTATAATTCACCCCTCCACTTT	CASSFQVYNSPLHF
TRBV18	TRBJ1-1	-	-	TGTGCCAGCTCACCTTGGACAAGCATGAACACTGAAGCTTTCTTT	CASSPWTSMNTEAFF
TRBV19	TRBJ1-5	-	-	TGTGCCAGTACGGCGTATAGCAATCAGCCCCAGCATTTT	CASTAYSNQPQHF
TRBV20-1	TRBJ1-3	-	-	TGCAGTGCTAGTCAAGTCCGAGGACCTGGAAACACCATATATTTT	CSASQVRGPGNTIYF